What follows describes a single T cell receptor (beta chain). What this receptor recognizes is not known. No base quality information exists; no much larger clone differs at one position. This entry belongs to a study of response to subunit inactivated influenza vaccine (dated by TCRdb to the late 2010s). Regarding the study in general: To follow how T cells responded to a trivalent subunit inactivated influenza vaccine, the researchers relied on deep quantitative profiling of the T cell receptor repertoire.

Receptors were amplified or captured by RT-PCR. The sample was run on an Illumina HiSeq 2500. TCRdb's own reprocessing of the public reads used fastp at Q25 and MiXCR and kept productive beta chains. Here each entry gathers all rows of one CDR3 protein and keeps the most common genes and DNA. This sample has a few hundred thousand distinct CDR3 sequences in its table, and approximately 23% of those were observed once. The top ten constitute about a tenth of the sample. V is reduced by 1 base and J by 5 bases, leaving a spacing of 12 bases between them. Via the germline V gene, CDR1 is SGHVS and CDR2 FQNEAQ. Its CDR3 holds 15 amino acids, cysteine through phenylalanine. The kept DNA is CDR3 alone, 45 bases in frame from the first base. General study outcomes and caveats: According to the authors, only a limited number of new T cells may be recruited by each seasonal influenza vaccination.

The sequence is built from TRBV7-8 and TRBJ2-1; TRBD2 is a possible D gene, resting on 6 matching bases. This sequence was found in a man between 50 and 69 years old who received an inactivated influenza vaccine. Donor details come from another sample of the same person, matched by shared clones. The sample consisted of PBMCs from blood, taken less than 22 months after vaccination. CDR3 loop: CASSLVSGAHNEQFF. The nucleotides are TGTGCCAGCAGCTTAGTTAGCGGAGCACACAATGAGCAGTTCTTC.